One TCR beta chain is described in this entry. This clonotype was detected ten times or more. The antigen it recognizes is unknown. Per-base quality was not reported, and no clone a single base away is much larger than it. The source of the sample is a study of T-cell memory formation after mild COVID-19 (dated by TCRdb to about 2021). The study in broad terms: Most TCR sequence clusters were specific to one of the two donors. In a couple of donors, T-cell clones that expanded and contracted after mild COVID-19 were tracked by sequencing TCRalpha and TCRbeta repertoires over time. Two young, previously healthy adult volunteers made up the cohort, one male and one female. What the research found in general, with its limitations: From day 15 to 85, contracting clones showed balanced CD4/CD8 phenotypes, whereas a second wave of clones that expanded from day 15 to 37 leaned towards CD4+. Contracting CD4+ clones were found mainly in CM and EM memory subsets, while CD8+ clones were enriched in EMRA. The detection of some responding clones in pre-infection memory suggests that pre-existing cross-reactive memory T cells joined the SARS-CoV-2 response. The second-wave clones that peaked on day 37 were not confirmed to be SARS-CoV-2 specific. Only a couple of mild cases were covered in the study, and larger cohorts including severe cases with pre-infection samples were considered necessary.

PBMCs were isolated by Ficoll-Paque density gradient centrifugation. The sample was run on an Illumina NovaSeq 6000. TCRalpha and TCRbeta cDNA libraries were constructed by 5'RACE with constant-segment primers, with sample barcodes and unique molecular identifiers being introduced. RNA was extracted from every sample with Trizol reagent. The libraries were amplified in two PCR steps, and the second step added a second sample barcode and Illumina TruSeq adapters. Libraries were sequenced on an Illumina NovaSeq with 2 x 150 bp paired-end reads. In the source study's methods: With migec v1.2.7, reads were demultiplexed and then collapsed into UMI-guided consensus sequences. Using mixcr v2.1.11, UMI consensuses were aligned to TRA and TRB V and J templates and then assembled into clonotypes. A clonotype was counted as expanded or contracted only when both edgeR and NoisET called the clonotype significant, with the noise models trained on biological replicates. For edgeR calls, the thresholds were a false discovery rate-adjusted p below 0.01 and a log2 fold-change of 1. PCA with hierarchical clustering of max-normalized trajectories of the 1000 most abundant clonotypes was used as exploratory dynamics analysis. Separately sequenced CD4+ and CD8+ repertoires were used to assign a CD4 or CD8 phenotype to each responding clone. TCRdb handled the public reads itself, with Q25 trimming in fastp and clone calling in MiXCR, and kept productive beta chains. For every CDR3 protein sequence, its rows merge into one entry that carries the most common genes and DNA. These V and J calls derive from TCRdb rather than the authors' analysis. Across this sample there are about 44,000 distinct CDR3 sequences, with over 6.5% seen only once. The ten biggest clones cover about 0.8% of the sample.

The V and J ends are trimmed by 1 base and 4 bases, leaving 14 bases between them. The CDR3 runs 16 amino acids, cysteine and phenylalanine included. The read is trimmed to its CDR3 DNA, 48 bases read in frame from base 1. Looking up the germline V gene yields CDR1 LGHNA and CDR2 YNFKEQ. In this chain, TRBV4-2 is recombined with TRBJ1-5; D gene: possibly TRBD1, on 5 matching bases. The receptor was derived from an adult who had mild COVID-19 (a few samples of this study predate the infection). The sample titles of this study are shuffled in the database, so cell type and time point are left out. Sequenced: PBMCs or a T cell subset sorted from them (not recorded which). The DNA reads TGTGCCAGCAGCCAAGTACTCCGCCGGGGGAATCAGCCCCAGCATTTT. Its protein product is CASSQVLRRGNQPQHF.